This TCR beta chain comes out of a study of response to subunit inactivated influenza vaccine. This clonotype was detected many times. Its antigen is still unknown. This CDR3 contains 14 residues. V was trimmed by 4 bases and J by 2 bases, leaving 11 bases between them. MiXCR, applied by TCRdb to the RT-PCR reads, yields one record per CDR3 protein. The table has more than 550,000 distinct CDR3 sequences, 10% to 15% seen once. Overall study results and limits: A suggestion made by the authors is that each seasonal influenza vaccination recruits few new T cells.

This sequence was found in a middle-aged man who received an inactivated influenza vaccine. The sequencing used PBMCs from blood, collected on the day of vaccination. This sequence joins TRBV12-3 or TRBV12-4 and TRBJ2-5; no clear D gene. The CDR3 DNA reads TGTGCCAGCAGTTCCCGAGTAAAACAAGAGACCCAGTACTTC. Translated: CASSSRVKQETQYF.